This T cell receptor beta chain was observed in a study of PD-L1 blockade in urothelial cancer. About the research overall: Male sex and bladder-origin urothelial cancer characterized about 90% of the roughly 30 patients. Patients had undergone 0 to 3 prior chemotherapy regimens.

What went into each PCR as a spike was synthetic TCR analog templates. Clones were sequenced by immunoSEQ multiplex PCR, and TCRdb holds only the in-frame ones, with some missing. The data hold approximately 30,000 clones, with 80% to 85% observed a single time. Patients were diagnosed with urothelial carcinoma, either locally advanced or metastatic. The clonotype comes from a man aged 45-65 years with urothelial cancer. The specimen comprised PBMCs, sampled around atezolizumab (anti-PD-L1) treatment.

The CDR3 here is CATEPGTPYNEQFF. CDR3 coding DNA: TGTGCCACCGAACCGGGGACTCCATACAATGAGCAGTTCTTC. The V and J genes are TRBV28 and TRBJ2-1, with D perhaps matching TRBD2 (6 bases). The V end was cut by 10 bases, the J end by 4 bases, with 17 bases between. Germline lookup yields CDR1 MDHEN and CDR2 SYDVKM. The CDR3 covers 14 residues.